This T cell receptor beta chain was recorded in a study of T cell responses to AZD1222 COVID-19 vaccine. Study-level points and caveats: Spike-specific TCR breadth and depth went up after people got two AZD1222 doses. Unmutated variant regions are reportedly targeted by nearly half of spike-specific TCRs.

Remarks on this clone: Its antigen is still unknown.

V lost 5 bases and J 4 bases, leaving 19 bases between the germline ends. Germline values: CDR1 SGHAT, CDR2 FQNNGV. CDR3 length equals 16 residues. Data came from immunoSEQ multiplex PCR; TCRdb stores just in-frame clones and leaves some out. The table shows 130,000 to 150,000 clones, with around nine tenths occurring only once. The sample here was peripheral blood, taken on day 0 of MenACWY control vaccination. V is TRBV11-2 and J is TRBJ2-3, with D possibly called TRBD1 or TRBD2 (5 bases each). The source is an adult in good health. The CDR3 DNA sequence: TGTGCCAGCAGCGTAGTTATGGGACCTGGGGCAGATACGCAGTATTTT. Residues: CASSVVMGPGADTQYF.